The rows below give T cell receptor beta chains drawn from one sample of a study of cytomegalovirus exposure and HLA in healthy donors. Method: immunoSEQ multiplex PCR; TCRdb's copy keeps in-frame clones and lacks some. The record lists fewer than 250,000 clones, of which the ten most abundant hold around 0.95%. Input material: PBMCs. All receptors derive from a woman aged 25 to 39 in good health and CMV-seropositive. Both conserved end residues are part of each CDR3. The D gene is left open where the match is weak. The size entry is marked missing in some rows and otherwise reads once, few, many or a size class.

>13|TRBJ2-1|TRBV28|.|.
CASSPTGPNEQFF
TGTGCCAGCAGCCCTACAGGTCCCAATGAGCAGTTCTTC
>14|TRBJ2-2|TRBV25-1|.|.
CASSELRDTGELFF
TGTGCCAGCAGTGAATTAAGAGACACCGGGGAGCTGTTTTTT
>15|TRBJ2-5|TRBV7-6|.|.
CASTRGSGYEETQYF
TGTGCCAGCACCCGAGGAAGCGGATATGAAGAGACCCAGTACTTC
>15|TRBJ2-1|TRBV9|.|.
CASSVAGGSYNEQFF
TGTGCCAGCAGCGTGGCAGGGGGGTCTTACAATGAGCAGTTCTTC
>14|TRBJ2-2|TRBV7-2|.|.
CASSLGGPTGELFF
TGTGCCAGCAGCTTAGGGGGCCCCACCGGGGAGCTGTTTTTT
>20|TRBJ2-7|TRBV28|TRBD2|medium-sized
CASSSPAGTLGLADSYEQYF
TGTGCCAGCAGTTCCCCCGCCGGGACACTGGGACTAGCGGACTCCTACGAGCAGTACTTC
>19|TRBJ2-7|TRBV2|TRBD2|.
CASSESRTSGGFLSYEQYF
TGTGCCAGCAGTGAATCGAGGACTAGCGGGGGGTTCCTCTCCTACGAGCAGTACTTC
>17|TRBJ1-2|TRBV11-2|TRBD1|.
CASSSPGQGRFNYGYTF
TGTGCCAGCAGCAGTCCGGGACAGGGTCGATTTAACTATGGCTACACCTTC
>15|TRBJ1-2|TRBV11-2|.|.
CASSLVQQGGNGYTF
TGTGCCAGCAGCTTAGTTCAGCAGGGAGGGAATGGCTACACCTTC
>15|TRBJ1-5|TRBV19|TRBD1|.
CASTPDRGRNQPQHF
TGTGCCAGTACCCCAGACAGGGGGCGAAATCAGCCCCAGCATTTT
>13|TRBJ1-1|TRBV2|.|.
CASRRQGSTEAFF
TGTGCCAGCAGGAGGCAGGGGAGTACTGAAGCTTTCTTT
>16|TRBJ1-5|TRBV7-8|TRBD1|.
CASTPDRLYSNQPQHF
TGTGCCAGCACCCCGGACAGGTTATATAGCAATCAGCCCCAGCATTTT
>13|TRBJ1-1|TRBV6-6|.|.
CASSYSQNTEAFF
TGTGCCAGCAGTTACTCCCAGAACACTGAAGCTTTCTTT
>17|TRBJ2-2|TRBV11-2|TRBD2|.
CASSLVLAGGLTGELFF
TGTGCCAGCAGCTTAGTATTAGCGGGGGGCCTTACCGGGGAGCTGTTTTTT
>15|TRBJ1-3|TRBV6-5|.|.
CASSMGGNSGNTIYF
TGTGCCAGCAGCATGGGGGGGAACTCTGGAAACACCATATATTTT
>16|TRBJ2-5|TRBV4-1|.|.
CASSQDTRGAWATQYF
TGCGCCAGCAGCCAGGATACTCGGGGGGCTTGGGCGACCCAGTACTTC
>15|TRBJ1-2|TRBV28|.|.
CASSQVGGRQIGYTF
TGTGCCAGCAGTCAGGTGGGGGGACGCCAGATTGGCTACACCTTC
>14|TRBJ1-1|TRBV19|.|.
CASSVVLQNTEAFF
TGTGCCAGTAGTGTAGTACTTCAGAACACTGAAGCTTTCTTT
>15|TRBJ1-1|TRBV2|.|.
CASSRSLTGSTEAFF
TGTGCCAGCAGCCGCAGTCTTACAGGGTCGACTGAAGCTTTCTTT
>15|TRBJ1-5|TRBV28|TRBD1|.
CASSRDSYSNQPQHF
TGTGCCAGCAGTCGGGACAGCTATAGCAATCAGCCCCAGCATTTT
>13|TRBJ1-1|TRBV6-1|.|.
CASRKNVGTEAFF
TGTGCCAGCAGGAAAAACGTCGGCACTGAAGCTTTCTTT
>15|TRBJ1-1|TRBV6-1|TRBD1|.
CASSERDRDNTEAFF
TGTGCCAGCAGTGAGCGGGACAGGGACAACACTGAAGCTTTCTTT
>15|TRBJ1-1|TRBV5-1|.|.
CASSVSGIMNTEAFF
TGCGCCAGCAGCGTTTCAGGGATCATGAACACTGAAGCTTTCTTT
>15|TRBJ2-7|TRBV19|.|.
CASSRNSDSSYEQYF
TGTGCCAGTAGTAGAAATTCGGACAGCTCCTACGAGCAGTACTTC
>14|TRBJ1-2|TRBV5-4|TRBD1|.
CASSLAGGLIGYTF
TGTGCCAGCAGCTTGGCAGGGGGCCTGATTGGCTACACCTTC
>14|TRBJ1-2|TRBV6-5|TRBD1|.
CASSLQGANYGYTF
TGTGCCAGCAGTTTACAGGGGGCGAACTATGGCTACACCTTC
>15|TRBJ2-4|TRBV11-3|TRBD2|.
CASSGLGRDKNIQYF
TGTGCCAGCAGCGGACTTGGGAGGGACAAAAACATTCAGTACTTC
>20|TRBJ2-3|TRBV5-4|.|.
CASSWGGGGSILFAEHTQYF
TGTGCCAGCAGCTGGGGGGGCGGGGGCTCCATACTCTTCGCGGAGCATACGCAGTATTTT
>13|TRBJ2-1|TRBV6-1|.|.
CASSEMQGDEQFF
TGTGCCAGCAGTGAAATGCAGGGCGATGAGCAGTTCTTC
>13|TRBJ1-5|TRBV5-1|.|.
CASSLEPNQPQHF
TGCGCCAGCAGCTTGGAGCCAAATCAGCCCCAGCATTTT
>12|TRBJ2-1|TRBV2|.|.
CASSDYLDEQFF
TGTGCCAGCAGTGACTACTTGGATGAGCAGTTCTTC
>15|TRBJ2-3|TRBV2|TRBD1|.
CASSEAGQGGDTQYF
TGTGCCAGCAGTGAAGCCGGACAGGGTGGAGATACGCAGTATTTT
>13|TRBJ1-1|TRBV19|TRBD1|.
CASLDRGRTEAFF
TGTGCCAGTTTAGACAGGGGTAGGACTGAAGCTTTCTTT
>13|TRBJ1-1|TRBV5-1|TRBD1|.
CASSLDRGPEAFF
TGCGCCAGCAGCTTGGACAGGGGGCCTGAAGCTTTCTTT
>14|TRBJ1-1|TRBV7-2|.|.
CASSSPGGNTEAFF
TGTGCCAGCAGCTCCCCCGGGGGTAACACTGAAGCTTTCTTT
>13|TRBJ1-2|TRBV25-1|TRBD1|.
CASRDRGLGGYTF
TGTGCCAGCAGGGACAGGGGGCTAGGTGGCTACACCTTC
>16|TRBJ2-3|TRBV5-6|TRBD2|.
CASSFRLAGPSDTQYF
TGTGCCAGCAGCTTTCGACTAGCGGGACCCTCAGATACGCAGTATTTT
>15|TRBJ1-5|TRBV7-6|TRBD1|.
CASSFYQGVNQPQHF
TGTGCCAGCAGCTTCTACCAGGGGGTAAATCAGCCCCAGCATTTT
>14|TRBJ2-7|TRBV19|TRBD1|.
CASNGGQEPYEQYF
TGTGCCAGTAATGGGGGACAGGAACCCTACGAGCAGTACTTC
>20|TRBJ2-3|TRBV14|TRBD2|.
CASSQVGLAGALPFTDTQYF
TGTGCCAGCAGCCAAGTGGGACTAGCGGGAGCCCTTCCCTTCACAGATACGCAGTATTTT
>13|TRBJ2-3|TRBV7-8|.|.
CASSFDSSDTQYF
TGTGCCAGCAGCTTCGACTCGTCAGATACGCAGTATTTT
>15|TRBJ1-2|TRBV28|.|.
CASSLAEGMNYGYTF
TGTGCCAGCAGTTTAGCGGAGGGGATGAACTATGGCTACACCTTC
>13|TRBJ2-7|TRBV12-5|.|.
CASGLPPPYEQYF
TGTGCTAGTGGTTTGCCTCCCCCCTACGAGCAGTACTTC
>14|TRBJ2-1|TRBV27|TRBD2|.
CASTSGSPYNEQFF
TGTGCCAGCACTAGCGGGAGCCCTTACAATGAGCAGTTCTTC
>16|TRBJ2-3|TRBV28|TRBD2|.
CASSLASGGSTDTQYF
TGTGCCAGCAGTTTGGCTAGCGGGGGAAGCACAGATACGCAGTATTTT
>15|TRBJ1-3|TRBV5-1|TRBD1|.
CASSLGTGSGNTIYF
TGCGCCAGCAGCTTGGGGACAGGGTCTGGAAACACCATATATTTT
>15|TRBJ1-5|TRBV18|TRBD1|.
CASSPNRGPNQPQHF
TGTGCCAGCTCACCAAACAGGGGGCCCAATCAGCCCCAGCATTTT
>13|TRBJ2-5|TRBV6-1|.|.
CASSRTAQETQYF
TGTGCCAGCAGTCGGACAGCACAAGAGACCCAGTACTTC
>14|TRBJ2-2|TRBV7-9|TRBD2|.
CATPSGGTTGELFF
TGTGCCACTCCTAGCGGGGGCACCACCGGGGAGCTGTTTTTT
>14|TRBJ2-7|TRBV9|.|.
CASSVGGGAGEQYF
TGTGCCAGCAGCGTAGGCGGGGGCGCGGGCGAGCAGTACTTC